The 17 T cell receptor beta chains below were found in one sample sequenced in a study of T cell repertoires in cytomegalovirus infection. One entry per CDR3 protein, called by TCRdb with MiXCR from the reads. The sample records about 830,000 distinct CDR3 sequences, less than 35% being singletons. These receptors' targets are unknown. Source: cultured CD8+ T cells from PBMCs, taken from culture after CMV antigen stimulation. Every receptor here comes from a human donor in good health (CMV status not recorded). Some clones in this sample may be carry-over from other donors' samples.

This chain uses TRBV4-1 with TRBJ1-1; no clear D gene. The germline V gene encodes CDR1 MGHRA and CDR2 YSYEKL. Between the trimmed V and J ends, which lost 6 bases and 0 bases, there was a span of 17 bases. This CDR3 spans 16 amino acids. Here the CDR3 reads CASRPHLQSLNTEAFF. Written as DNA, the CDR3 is TGCGCCAGCAGACCACATCTTCAGAGCCTGAACACTGAAGCTTTCTTT.

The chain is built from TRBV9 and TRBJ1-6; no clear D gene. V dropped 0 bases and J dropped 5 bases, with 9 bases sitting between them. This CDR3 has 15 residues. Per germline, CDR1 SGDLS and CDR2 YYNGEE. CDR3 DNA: TGTGCCAGCAGCGTAGGCGGCAGTCATAATTCACCCCTCCACTTT. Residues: CASSVGGSHNSPLHF.

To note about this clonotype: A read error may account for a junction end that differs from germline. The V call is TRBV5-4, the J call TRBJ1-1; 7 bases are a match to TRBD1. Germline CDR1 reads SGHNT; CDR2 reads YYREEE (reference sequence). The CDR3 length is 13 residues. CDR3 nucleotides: TGTGCCAGCAACACAAAGGGGGCGGTTGAAACTTTCTTT. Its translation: CASNTKGAVETFF.

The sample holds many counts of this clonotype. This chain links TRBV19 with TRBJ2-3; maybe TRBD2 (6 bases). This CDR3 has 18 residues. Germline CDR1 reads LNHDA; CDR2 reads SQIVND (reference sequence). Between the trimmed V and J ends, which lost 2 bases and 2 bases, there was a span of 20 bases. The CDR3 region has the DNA TGTGCCAGTAGTATAAGACTCCTGGGAGGACCTTCCACAGATACGCAGTATTTT. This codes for CASSIRLLGGPSTDTQYF.

The CDR3 region has the DNA TGCGCCAGCAGACCTCCGAACACCGGGGAGCTGTTTTTT. As protein: CASRPPNTGELFF. The chain joins TRBV4-1 to TRBJ2-2; no firm D call. There are 13 residues in the CDR3. CDR1 and CDR2 from the germline V gene are MGHRA and YSYEKL. V lost 6 bases, J lost 0 bases, and 5 bases lay in between.

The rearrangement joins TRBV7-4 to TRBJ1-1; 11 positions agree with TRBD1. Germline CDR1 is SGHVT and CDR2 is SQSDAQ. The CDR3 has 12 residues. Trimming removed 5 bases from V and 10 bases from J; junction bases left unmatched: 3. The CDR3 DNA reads TGTGCCAGCAGCCCCGGGACAGGGGGAGCTTTCTTT. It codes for CASSPGTGGAFF.

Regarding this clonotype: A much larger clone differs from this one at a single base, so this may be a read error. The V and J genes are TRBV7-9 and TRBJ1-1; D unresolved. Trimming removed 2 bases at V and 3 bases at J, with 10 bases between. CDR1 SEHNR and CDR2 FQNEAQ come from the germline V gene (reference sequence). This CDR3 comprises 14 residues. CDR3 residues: CASSLSPGDTEAFF. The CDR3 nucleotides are TGTGCCAGCAGCTTATCCCCTGGGGACACTGAAGCTTTCTTT.

In nucleotides, the CDR3 is TGTGCCAGCACCCCCGCGGGTAACAATGAGCAGTTCTTC. It codes for CASTPAGNNEQFF. This chain links TRBV6-2 or TRBV6-3 with TRBJ2-1; the D gene is possibly TRBD2 (5 bases). The germline V and J ends were trimmed by 7 bases and 5 bases, with 12 bases remaining between them. In germline, CDR1 is MNHEY, CDR2 SVGEGT. The CDR3 sequence is 13 residues long.

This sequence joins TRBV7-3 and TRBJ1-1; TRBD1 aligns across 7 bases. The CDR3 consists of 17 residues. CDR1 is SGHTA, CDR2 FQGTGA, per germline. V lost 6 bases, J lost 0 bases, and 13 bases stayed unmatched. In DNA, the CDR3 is TGTGCCAGCAGATATCTCCGGGACAGACTTTTGAACACTGAAGCTTTCTTT. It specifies CASRYLRDRLLNTEAFF.

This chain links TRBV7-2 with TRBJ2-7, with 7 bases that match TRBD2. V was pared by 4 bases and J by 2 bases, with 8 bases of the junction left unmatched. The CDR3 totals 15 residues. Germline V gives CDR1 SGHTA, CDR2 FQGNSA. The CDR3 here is CASSYELAPAYEQYV. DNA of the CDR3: TGTGCCAGCAGCTACGAACTAGCGCCGGCCTACGAGCAGTACGTC.

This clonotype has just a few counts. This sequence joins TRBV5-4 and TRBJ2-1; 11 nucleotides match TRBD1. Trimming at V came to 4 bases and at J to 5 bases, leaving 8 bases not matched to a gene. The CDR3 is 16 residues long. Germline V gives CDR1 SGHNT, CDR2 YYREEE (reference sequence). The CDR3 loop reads CASSTWTGGIHNEQFF. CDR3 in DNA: TGTGCCAGCAGCACCTGGACAGGGGGCATTCACAATGAGCAGTTCTTC.

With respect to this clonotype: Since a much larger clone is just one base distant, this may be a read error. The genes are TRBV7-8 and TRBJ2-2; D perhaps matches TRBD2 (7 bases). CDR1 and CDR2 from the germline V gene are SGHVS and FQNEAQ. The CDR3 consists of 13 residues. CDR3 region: CGTSEGGTGELFF. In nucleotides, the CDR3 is TGTGGCACCTCAGAGGGGGGGACCGGGGAGCTGTTTTTT.

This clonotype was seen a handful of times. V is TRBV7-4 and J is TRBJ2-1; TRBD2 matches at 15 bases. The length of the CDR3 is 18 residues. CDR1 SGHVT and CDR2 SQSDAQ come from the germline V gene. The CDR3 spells CTIHQKVRGTSGGREQFF. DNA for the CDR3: TGTACAATACACCAAAAGGTCAGGGGGACTAGCGGGGGGCGGGAGCAGTTCTTC.

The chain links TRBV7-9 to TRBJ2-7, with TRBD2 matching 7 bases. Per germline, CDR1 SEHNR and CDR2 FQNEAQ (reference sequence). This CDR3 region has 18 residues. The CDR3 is CANSLESGAGTLIDEQYV. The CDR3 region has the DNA TGTGCCAACAGCTTAGAGAGCGGGGCGGGGACGTTAATAGACGAGCAGTACGTC.

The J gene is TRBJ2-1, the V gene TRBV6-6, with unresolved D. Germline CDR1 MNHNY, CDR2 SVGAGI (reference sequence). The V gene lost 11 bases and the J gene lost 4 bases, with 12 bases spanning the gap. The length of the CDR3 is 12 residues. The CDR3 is CAAEDGYNEQFF. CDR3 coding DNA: TGTGCCGCAGAGGACGGATACAATGAGCAGTTCTTC.

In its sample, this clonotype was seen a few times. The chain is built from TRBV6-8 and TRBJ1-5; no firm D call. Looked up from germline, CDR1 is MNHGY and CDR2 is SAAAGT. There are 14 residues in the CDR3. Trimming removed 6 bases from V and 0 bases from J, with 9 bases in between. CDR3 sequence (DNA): TGTGCCAGCAGACCGGGAAGTAGCAATCAGCCCCAGCATTTT. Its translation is CASRPGSSNQPQHF.

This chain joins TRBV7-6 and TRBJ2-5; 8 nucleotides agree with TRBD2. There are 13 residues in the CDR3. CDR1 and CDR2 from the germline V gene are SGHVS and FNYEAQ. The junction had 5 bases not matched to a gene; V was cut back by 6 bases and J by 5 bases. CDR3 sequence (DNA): TGTGCCAGCAGTATCCCGGGGGGGGAGACCCAGTACTTC. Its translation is CASSIPGGETQYF.